One sample yielded the 12 T cell receptor beta chains listed below, sequenced in a study of glioma-infiltrating T cells. TCR alpha and beta CDR3 regions were amplified from RNA using iRepertoire nested multiplex PCR. Via MiXCR, TCRdb re-called the multiplex PCR reads, giving one row per CDR3 protein. The profile shows fewer than 110,000 distinct CDR3 sequences, about 30% of them singletons. The sequenced sample was glioma tissue, nonneoplastic brain tissue, or PBMCs (not recorded which). The receptors were sampled from a human donor with low-grade glioma or glioblastoma, undergoing nonglioma brain surgery, or in good health (not recorded which).

Concerning this clonotype: With a much larger clone just one base away, this may be a read error. J is TRBJ2-2 and V is TRBV18, with TRBD1 identical over 7 bases. The CDR3 contains 16 residues. Trimming at V came to 3 bases and at J to 1 base, leaving 5 bases not matched to a gene. Germline V gives CDR1 KGHSH, CDR2 LQKENI. DNA of the CDR3: TGTGCCAGCTCACCCTCCGGGACAGAGAACACCGGGGAGCTGTTTTTT. It yields the protein CASSPSGTENTGELFF.

This clonotype was detected ten times or more. V is TRBV6-1 and J is TRBJ1-6; perhaps TRBD1 as D (6 bases). V lost 2 bases and J lost 6, with 11 bases in between. Germline-derived CDR1 and CDR2 are MNHNS and SASEGT. The CDR3 is 15 amino acids. The CDR3 bases are TGTGCCAGCAGTGAATTGGACAGCCCTAATTCACCCCTCCACTTT. The encoded protein is CASSELDSPNSPLHF.

This sequence joins TRBV5-1 and TRBJ2-5; D is undetermined. Germline V lookup: CDR1 SGHRS, CDR2 YFSETQ. V was pared by 0 bases and J by 6 bases, with 12 bases between. This CDR3 comprises 14 residues. The CDR3: CASSLAKVGQTQYF. CDR3 DNA: TGCGCCAGCAGCTTGGCCAAGGTAGGGCAGACCCAGTACTTC.

This clonotype was seen at least ten times. This chain uses TRBV20-1 with TRBJ2-3; a weak D match, TRBD1 (5 bases). The CDR3 extends over 13 amino acids. The germline V gene has CDR1 DFQATT and CDR2 SNEGSKA (reference sequence). Trimming stripped 3 bases from V and 2 bases from J, with 9 bases between. CDR3 amino acids: CSASPGFTDTQYF. The DNA of the CDR3 is TGCAGTGCTAGTCCAGGGTTCACAGATACGCAGTATTTT.

Many counts were recorded for this clonotype. This CDR3 reads CASSQSYSQPQHF. CDR3 in DNA: TGTGCCAGCAGCCAATCGTATTCTCAGCCCCAGCATTTT. The V and J genes are TRBV16 and TRBJ1-5; no firm D call. The V end lost 0 bases, the J end lost 6 bases, and 6 bases lay between the germline ends. CDR1 is KGHSY and CDR2 is FQNENV in the germline V gene. The CDR3 is made up of 13 amino acids. The complete variable domain, with remaining parts taken from reference TRBV16 and TRBJ1-5, reads GEEVAQTPKHLVRGEGQKAKLYCAPIKGHSYVFWYQQVLKNEFKFLISFQNENVFDETGMPKERFSAKCLPNSPCSLEIQATKLEDSAVYFCASSQSYSQPQHFGDGTRLSIL.

This clonotype appeared many times. V and J are TRBV20-1 and TRBJ2-4; D might be TRBD1 (6 bases). Trimming stripped 5 bases from V and 0 bases from J, with 11 bases between. Germline CDR1 reads DFQATT; CDR2 reads SNEGSKA (reference sequence). This CDR3 comprises 14 residues. In DNA form, the CDR3 reads TGCAGTGCTGATTCAGGGGTAGCCAAAAACATTCAGTACTTC. Protein sequence: CSADSGVAKNIQYF.

Notes on this clonotype: A read error may be the cause here, since a much bigger clone is one base away. CDR3 residues: CASSNTSGLAKNIQYF. The CDR3 region has the DNA TGCGCCAGCAGCAATACCTCCGGCCTAGCCAAAAACATTCAGTACTTC. J is TRBJ2-4 and V is TRBV5-1; no reliable D call. The CDR3 extends over 16 amino acids. Germline values: CDR1 SGHRS, CDR2 YFSETQ. The V and J ends lost 4 bases and 0 bases respectively, with 14 bases between them.

This clonotype has more than one count but fewer than ten. The rearrangement joins TRBV3-1 to TRBJ2-3; the D is unclear. V lost 4 bases and J 6 bases, leaving 8 bases between the germline ends. Germline CDR1 LGHDT, CDR2 YNNKEL (reference sequence). CDR3 length equals 12 residues. The DNA of the CDR3 is TGTGCCAGCAGCCGGAGTTTTGATACGCAGTATTTT. Protein sequence: CASSRSFDTQYF.

This clonotype was detected many times. CDR3 nucleotides: TGTGCCAGCAGTTTTAACAGGGGGAGGACTGAAGCTTTCTTT. As protein: CASSFNRGRTEAFF. This chain joins TRBV28 and TRBJ1-1; 8 nucleotides agree with TRBD1. V lost 3 bases, J lost 5 bases, and 5 bases stayed unmatched. The CDR3 extends over 14 amino acids. Per germline, CDR1 MDHEN and CDR2 SYDVKM.

Note on this clonotype: One base away lies a much larger clone, so this may be a sequencing read error. This chain links TRBV6-6 with TRBJ2-7, with D hard to call. Germline V lookup: CDR1 MNHNY, CDR2 SVGAGI (reference sequence). The CDR3 length is 13 residues. CDR3 sequence reads: CASSYGQAYDQYF. CDR3 coding DNA: TGTGCCAGCAGTTACGGTCAGGCCTACGATCAGTACTTC.

The chain recombines TRBV6-1 with TRBJ2-7, with 10 bases matching TRBD1. CDR1 MNHNS and CDR2 SASEGT come from the germline V gene. Trimming took 7 bases from V and 2 from J; bases not matched to a gene: 8. There are 15 residues in the CDR3. CDR3 sequence: CASNNGQGGPYEQYF. The CDR3 bases are TGTGCCAGCAATAACGGACAGGGGGGCCCCTACGAGCAGTACTTC.

The chain has TRBV4-1 and TRBJ1-1; the D gene is possibly TRBD1 (6 bases). Trimming removed 0 bases from V and 4 bases from J, with 15 bases in between. The CDR3 extends over 16 amino acids. Germline lookup yields CDR1 MGHRA and CDR2 YSYEKL. The CDR3 spells CASSQERRGVGTEAFF. The DNA of the CDR3 is TGCGCCAGCAGCCAAGAAAGGAGGGGGGTAGGCACTGAAGCTTTCTTT.